Sequencing of this TCR beta chain was carried out in a study of blood T cell repertoires in COVID-19. Study-level information: Acute and convalescent COVID-19 specimens originated in the United States, Italy and Spain. Sample material is recorded as cDNA or gDNA derived from T cells, B-cell-depleted T cells, or PBMCs.

Participants reported their clinical history, and cohort assignment relied on those reports. Germline lookup yields CDR1 SNHLY and CDR2 FYNNEI. V lost 7 bases, J lost 2 bases, and 19 bases lay in between. The CDR3 spans 16 residues. Per the authors' pipeline: Using reference gene primer amplification, nucleated cell counts were estimated. Data came from immunoSEQ multiplex PCR; TCRdb stores just in-frame clones and leaves some out. Clonal size and the V and J genes are those of that table, whereas D and trimming came from the DNA. The sample has 250,000 to 350,000 clones, 90% seen once. Sequenced input: PBMCs or T cells enriched from blood (not recorded which). This clonotype was sampled from a woman aged 18 to 35 with acute COVID-19. V usage is TRBV2 and J usage is TRBJ2-3; TRBD2 is a possible D gene (6 bases). CDR3 amino acids: CASTRGRQRNTDTQYF. The CDR3 nucleotides read TGTGCCAGCACTAGAGGGAGGCAGCGGAACACAGATACGCAGTATTTT.